This T cell receptor (beta chain) was captured by sequencing in a study of regulatory T cells in long-lasting Graves disease (dated by TCRdb to the early 2020s). In terms of the full investigation: To count as having persistent Graves' disease, a patient had to have received antithyroid drug treatment for over 5 years with TSH receptor autoantibodies remaining persistently positive. Patients with persistent Graves' disease were compared with patients with newly diagnosed Graves' disease using TCR sequencing and RNA sequencing of peripheral blood. The study took place in China and was registered as a clinical trial. A total of about 35 samples underwent TCR sequencing, from about 13 patients with persistent Graves' disease and 20 patients with newly diagnosed Graves' disease. On average, persistent Graves' disease patients in the clinical cohort had been on antithyroid drugs for approximately ten years. Broader findings and caveats from the paper: Persistent disease showed preferential use of TRBV28, TRBJ1-2 and TRBJ2-5, whereas newly diagnosed disease favored TRBV20-1 and TRBJ2-1. The study examined only peripheral blood because the primary lesion, thyroid tissue, could not be accessed. Compared with newly diagnosed patients, patients with persistent Graves' disease had lower TCR Shannon entropy and fewer highly expanded clones, which suggests clonal expansion. More public clonotypes were shared among persistent patients (under 3,000) than among newly diagnosed patients (just under 1,000). Sequencing and analysis were restricted to the TCR beta chain. As a limitation, the authors acknowledged that the small sample size may reduce accuracy.

The library was prepared using multiplex PCR. This sample was sequenced with an Illumina HiSeq 4000. CDR3 regions were amplified by Arm-PCR with iRepertoire HTBI primers to construct TCR beta libraries. Gel purification was performed on PCR products prior to sequencing. In the original analysis: Gene usage analysis of CDR3 amino acid clonotypes relied on the roughly 67 TRBV and around 13 TRBJ segments identified across samples. Filtered high-quality paired reads were merged into contigs using COPE and FqMerger. BLAST was used to align contigs to the IMGT TRBV, TRBD and TRBJ reference genes, and CDR3 was defined following IMGT. Clonotypes above 0.1% frequency were classified as highly expanded clones. Shannon entropy was used to measure repertoire diversity, and the Gini coefficient was used to measure V-J evenness. Public clonotypes were defined as clonotypes shared by more than one individual. The public sequencing data were trimmed at Q25 with fastp and processed into clonotypes with MiXCR by TCRdb, which kept only in-frame beta chains. Each CDR3 protein appears once, grouped with its most common genes and DNA. It is TCRdb's table, rather than the study itself, that gives the V and J calls and clone size. Recorded for this sample are under 500,000 distinct CDR3 sequences; around 21% of them occurred a single time. The biggest ten clones account for less than 25% of the sample.

This clonotype was observed a few times. The clone's antigen remains unknown. No base qualities exist here, and no much larger clone lies one base off it. Sample time point, as interpreted from the label and publication: persistent/refractory GD, antithyroid drugs over 5 years with positive TRAb. RNA was extracted from PBMCs in TRIzol for both TCR sequencing and RNA sequencing. The diagnosis of Graves' disease followed American Thyroid Association guidelines. Patients for the study were recruited at an endocrinology department in Xi'an, China. From each patient, approximately 10 milliliters of peripheral blood was collected into an EDTA anticoagulant tube. Ficoll Paque Plus density gradient separation was used to isolate PBMCs, and no further T cell sorting was performed. An Agilent 2100 Bioanalyzer and agarose gel were used to check RNA quality, while a NanoDrop 2000 measured RNA concentration. The CDR3 has 14 amino acids, counting the end cysteine and phenylalanine. Left in the record is the CDR3 DNA by itself, 42 bases read in frame from the first base. The germline V gene (reference sequence) specifies GTSNPN as CDR1 and SVGIG as CDR2. The germline V and J ends show losses of 3 bases and 4 bases respectively, and no gene match explains 5 bases of the junction.

The receptor was derived from a female donor with Graves disease. The chain was built from TRBV30 and TRBJ2-7, and 11 junction bases match TRBD1. The starting material was peripheral blood mononuclear cells (PBMCs), obtained when the disease was refractory, from a patient treated with antithyroid drugs. The CDR3 protein is CAWSWGTGGYEQYF. The DNA sequence is given as TGTGCCTGGAGCTGGGGGACAGGGGGATACGAGCAGTACTTC.